Listed below are T cell receptor beta chains from one sample, sequenced in a study of blood T cell repertoires in COVID-19. Libraries were prepared by immunoSEQ multiplex PCR; TCRdb keeps only in-frame clonotypes and omits some of them. In the table there are around 180,000 clones, under 90% of which are singletons. Sequencing was done on a sample of PBMCs or T cells enriched from blood (not recorded which). These receptors all stem from a man in his fifties who had recovered from COVID-19. CDR3s leave out the opening cysteine and the closing phenylalanine or tryptophan. Size values are once, few and many counts, or a class for expanded clones, and some rows have none.

TRBV5-4	once	ASSLEGANGYT
TRBV6-5	.	ASSYSGGRNTEAF
TRBV11-2	.	ASSPLGQGRYEQF
TRBV9	.	ASSVVQGRGTGELF
TRBV11-2	.	ASSLSGGPRTQY
TRBV5-1	.	ASTAQGASDYGYT
TRBV6-2/TRBV6-3	once	ASSRGGTGELF
TRBV14	.	ASSQANRAGGYGYT
TRBV7-2	.	ASSLNALVSTIY
TRBV5-1	.	ASSLVGTTNTEAF
TRBV28	many	ASRILRGGNEQY
TRBV5-1	.	ASSEARQNTEAF
TRBV18	.	ASSPGGGRTYEQY
TRBV29-1	.	SVAGGPNYGYT
TRBV6-4	.	ASSSGPYNEQF
TRBV30	.	AWSRDRVDTQY
TRBV19	.	ASSRHRDTQY
TRBV15	.	ATSREVRGTDTQY
TRBV15	.	ATSRVGQGARGYT
TRBV6-5	.	ASSSYSSTDTQY
TRBV6-6	.	ASSYGRGNTEAF
TRBV3-1/TRBV3-2	.	ASSRMGLRTEAF
TRBV13	.	ASSDSGGAYNEQF
TRBV18	.	ASSPGQGRVNTEAF
TRBV5-1	.	ASSLVYNEQF
TRBV10-2	.	ASGWTGFSVDDGYT
TRBV4-1	few	ASSHTLRREMQPQH
TRBV30	.	AWAGTGHNQPQH
TRBV5-4	.	ASSLGTLANSPDNEQF
TRBV3-1/TRBV3-2	.	ASSQEWGSNQPQH
TRBV5-1	.	ASSLMAGGSYEQY
TRBV9	.	ASSVGTGVTLDTGELF
TRBV12-5	.	ASGLGAGREQF
TRBV10-3	.	AAKGGWDQPQH
TRBV19	.	ATTPPGVGANVLT
TRBV15	.	ATSTQGGSYNEQF
TRBV6-5	.	ASRGTGGEQY
TRBV3-1/TRBV3-2	.	ASSRGGRVGTDTQY
TRBV30	.	AYNRGNTEAF
TRBV6-5	.	ASGAGRMYTGELF
TRBV5-4	.	ASSVTGSGETQY
TRBV30	.	AFRVMNSPLH
TRBV28	.	ASLTSGGASEQF
TRBV4-1	many	ASSQRAGDSNYGYT